This T cell receptor (beta chain) was observed in a study of T cell responses to AZD1222 COVID-19 vaccine. This clone was found once. Its antigen is unidentified. Study-wide findings and caveats: Females outnumbered males among donors, who were mostly white British; clonal diversity was possibly underestimated. Sampled repertoires all dated from after the peak T cell response. The breadth and depth of Spike-specific TCRs increased once two AZD1222 doses had been given. The study reported that nearly half of spike-specific TCRs target unmutated variant regions.

CDR1 and CDR2 (germline): SGHDT, YYEEEE. V was clipped by 0 bases and J by 3 bases, with 6 bases between them. This CDR3 has 13 amino acids. Libraries were prepared by immunoSEQ multiplex PCR; TCRdb keeps only in-frame clonotypes and omits some of them. The table lists more than 90,000 clones, more than 75% of them singletons. This sequence joins TRBV5-6 and TRBJ1-2, with D perhaps TRBD1 (6 bases). Specimen: peripheral blood, collected 28 days after the second AZD1222 dose. The clonotype originates from an adult who received the AZD1222 COVID-19 vaccine. The CDR3 region has the DNA TGTGCCAGCAGCTTGGGACAGGACTATGGCTACACCTTC. Translation gives CASSLGQDYGYTF.